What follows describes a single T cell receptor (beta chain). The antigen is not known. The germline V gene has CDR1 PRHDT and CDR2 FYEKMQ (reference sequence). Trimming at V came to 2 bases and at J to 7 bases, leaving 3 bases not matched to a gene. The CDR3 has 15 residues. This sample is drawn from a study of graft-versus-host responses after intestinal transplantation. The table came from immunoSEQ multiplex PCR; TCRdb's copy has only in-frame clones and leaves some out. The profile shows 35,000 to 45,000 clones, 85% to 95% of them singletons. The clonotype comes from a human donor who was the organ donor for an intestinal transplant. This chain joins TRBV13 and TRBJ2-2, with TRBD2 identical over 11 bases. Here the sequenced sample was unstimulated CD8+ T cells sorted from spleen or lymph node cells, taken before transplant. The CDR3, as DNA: TGTGCCAGCAGCTTACCGGGACTAGCGGTCGGGGAGCTGTTTTTT. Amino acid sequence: CASSLPGLAVGELFF.